Listed here are 13 T cell receptor beta chains from one sample, sequenced in a study of prognosis after radiotherapy for stage I lung cancer. From genomic DNA, two-round multiplex PCR was used to amplify TCR beta CDR3. Amplification in first-round PCR relied on primers specific to each TRBV and TRBJ gene. TCRdb recomputed calls from the multiplex PCR reads with MiXCR, one row per CDR3 protein. The sample holds 15,000 to 20,000 distinct CDR3 sequences, 44% seen once. Sequenced material: PBMCs, taken before or after stereotactic body radiation therapy (not recorded which). The receptors were sampled from a donor aged 50 or older with non-small cell lung cancer.

This clonotype was recorded many times. The genes are TRBV19 and TRBJ2-3; TRBD1 might be the D (5 bases). The V and J ends lost 1 base and 3 bases respectively, with 11 bases between them. The V gene's germline CDR1 is LNHDA and CDR2 SQIVND (reference sequence). The CDR3 length is 15 residues. CDR3 sequence: CASSIGGDKTDTQYF. In nucleotides, the CDR3 is TGTGCCAGTAGTATAGGGGGCGACAAGACAGATACGCAGTATTTT.

This clonotype came up many times. The chain carries TRBV20-1 and TRBJ2-7; D is unclear. Looked up from germline, CDR1 is DFQATT and CDR2 is SNEGSKA (reference sequence). The CDR3 contains 12 residues. V lost 2 bases and J lost 2, with 7 bases in between. CDR3 region: CSARRTAYEQYF. DNA of the CDR3: TGCAGTGCTAGAAGAACAGCCTACGAGCAGTACTTC.

The J gene is TRBJ2-3, the V gene TRBV6-4; 8 bases are shared with TRBD1. Germline CDR1 reads MRHNA; CDR2 reads SNTAGT. The CDR3 extends over 16 amino acids. V shed 4 bases, J shed 1 base, and the junction held 7 bases outside the gene matches. CDR3 residues: CASSATTGDGTDTQYF. The CDR3 DNA follows: TGTGCCAGCAGTGCCACGACAGGGGATGGCACAGATACGCAGTATTTT.

This clonotype was recorded many times. The chain is built from TRBV2 and TRBJ2-3, with 9 positions matching TRBD1. Germline V gene data show CDR1 as SNHLY and CDR2 as FYNNEI. The CDR3 consists of 13 residues. The trim removed 8 bases at V and 3 bases at J, leaving 3 bases unmatched. CDR3 amino acids: CASLGQGTDTQYF. CDR3 nucleotides: TGTGCCAGCCTGGGACAGGGTACAGATACGCAGTATTTT.

This chain connects TRBV6-2 or TRBV6-3 to TRBJ2-7, with D possibly called TRBD1 or TRBD2 (5 bases each). CDR1 and CDR2 (germline): MNHEY, SVGEGT. With 0 bases removed from V and 6 bases from J, the gap between germline ends came to 15 bases. The CDR3 has 15 residues. The CDR3 loop is CASSYSSSGTCEQYF. The CDR3 DNA follows: TGTGCCAGCAGTTACTCGTCCTCAGGGACCTGCGAGCAGTACTTC.

The chain carries TRBV20-1 and TRBJ2-7, with 7 bases aligning to TRBD1. J was trimmed by 3 bases and V by 3 bases; bases with no gene match: 5. Germline V gene sequence: CDR1 DFQATT, CDR2 SNEGSKA (reference sequence). This CDR3 comprises 13 residues. The CDR3 protein is CSARGQRDYEQYF. The CDR3, as DNA: TGCAGTGCTAGGGGACAGAGAGACTACGAGCAGTACTTC.

This clonotype was seen just once. The chain uses TRBV20-1 and TRBJ2-7; D is undetermined. V was clipped by 6 bases and J by 3 bases, with 9 bases between them. Per germline, CDR1 DFQATT and CDR2 SNEGSKA (reference sequence). The CDR3 has 11 residues. This CDR3 is CSARDIYEQYF. The CDR3 nucleotides are TGCAGTGCGCGAGACATCTACGAGCAGTACTTC.

This clonotype was picked up many times. This chain links TRBV7-3 with TRBJ2-1; TRBD2 matches 7 bases. CDR1 and CDR2 from the germline V gene are SGHTA and FQGTGA. V shed 5 bases and J 6 bases; nucleotides not matched to a gene: 10. The CDR3 has 15 amino acids. DNA of the CDR3: TGTGCCAGCAGCGAAACCGCGGGAGTAAGCAATGAGCAGTTCTTC. It is translated as CASSETAGVSNEQFF.

This clonotype was counted at least ten times. The CDR3 protein is CASSLAGGDEKLFF. CDR3 nucleotides: TGTGCCAGCAGCTTAGCAGGGGGAGATGAAAAACTGTTTTTT. The chain is built from TRBV11-2 and TRBJ1-4, with 7 bases that match TRBD1. J gave up 6 bases and V 1 base, and 2 bases lay outside the gene matches. Germline-derived CDR1 and CDR2 are SGHAT and FQNNGV. The CDR3 spans 14 residues.

The table lists this clonotype with many counts. This chain connects TRBV6-2 or TRBV6-3 to TRBJ2-1; 14 bases are shared with TRBD2. The V segment lost 1 base and the J segment 4 bases; nucleotides outside the gene matches: 6. The CDR3 is 18 amino acids. Germline CDR1 is MNHEY and CDR2 is SVGEGT. This CDR3 is CASSYLGLAGVLYNEQFF. The CDR3 coding sequence is TGTGCCAGCAGTTACTTGGGACTAGCGGGAGTTCTTTACAATGAGCAGTTCTTC.

As concerns this clonotype: This likely reflects a read error, since a far larger clone is one base away. V and J are TRBV5-1 and TRBJ1-2, with TRBD1 as a possible D gene (5 bases). The length of the CDR3 is 13 residues. In germline, CDR1 is SGHRS, CDR2 YFSETQ. CDR3 protein: CASRTQAHYGYTF. The CDR3 bases are TGTGCCAGCAGGACACAGGCTCACTATGGCTACACCTTC.

Notes on this clonotype: A far larger clone is a single base away, which makes a read error likely. The gene calls are TRBV7-8 and TRBJ1-2; perhaps TRBD1 as D (6 bases). V dropped 6 bases and J dropped 4 bases, with 18 bases sitting between them. The germline V gene has CDR1 SGHVS and CDR2 FQNEAQ. This CDR3 is 15 amino acids long. The CDR3 here is CASSELWGGGYGYTF. The CDR3 DNA follows: TGTGCCAGCAGTGAACTCTGGGGGGGCGGCTATGGCTACACCTTC. Variable domain in full (rest from reference TRBV7-8 and TRBJ1-2): GAGVSQSPRYKVAKRGQDVALRCDPISGHVSLFWYQQALGQGPEFLTYFQNEAQLDKSGLPSDRFFAERPEGSVSTLKIQRTQQEDSAVYLCASSELWGGGYGYTFGSGTRLTVV.

This clonotype was found many times. The chain has TRBV11-1 and TRBJ2-2; no reliable D call. The V end lost 11 bases, the J end lost 3 bases, and 13 bases lay between the germline ends. The CDR3 totals 13 residues. Germline V CDR1 and CDR2: SGHAT, FQDESV (reference sequence). The CDR3 coding sequence is TGTGCCTCCTCGGCCGGGCACACCGGGGAGCTGTTTTTT. It specifies CASSAGHTGELFF.